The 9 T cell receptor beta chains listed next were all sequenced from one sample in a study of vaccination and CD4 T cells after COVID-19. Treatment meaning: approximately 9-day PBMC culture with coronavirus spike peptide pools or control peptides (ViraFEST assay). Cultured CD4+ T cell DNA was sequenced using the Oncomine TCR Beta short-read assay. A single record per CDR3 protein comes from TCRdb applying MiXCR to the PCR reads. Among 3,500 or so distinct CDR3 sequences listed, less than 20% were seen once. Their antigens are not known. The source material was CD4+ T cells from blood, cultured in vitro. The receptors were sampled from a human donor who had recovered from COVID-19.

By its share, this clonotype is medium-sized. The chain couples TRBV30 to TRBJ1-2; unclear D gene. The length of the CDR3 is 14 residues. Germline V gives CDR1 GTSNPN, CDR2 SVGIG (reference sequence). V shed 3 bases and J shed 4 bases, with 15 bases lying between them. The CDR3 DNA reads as TGTGCCTGGAGCGTGGCAGAATCAACCTATGGCTACACCTTC. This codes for CAWSVAESTYGYTF.

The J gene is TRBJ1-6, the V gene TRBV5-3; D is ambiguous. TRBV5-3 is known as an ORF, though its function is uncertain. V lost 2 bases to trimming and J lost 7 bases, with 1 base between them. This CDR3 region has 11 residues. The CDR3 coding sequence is TGTGCCAGAAGCTTAAATTCACCCCTCCACTTT. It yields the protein CARSLNSPLHF.

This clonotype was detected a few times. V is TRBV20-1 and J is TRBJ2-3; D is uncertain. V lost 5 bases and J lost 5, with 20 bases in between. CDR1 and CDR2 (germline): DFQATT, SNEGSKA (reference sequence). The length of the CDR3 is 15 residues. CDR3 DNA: TGCAGTGCTCCCCACCCAGGAAGTGGCGGAGATACGCAGTATTTT. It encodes CSAPHPGSGGDTQYF.

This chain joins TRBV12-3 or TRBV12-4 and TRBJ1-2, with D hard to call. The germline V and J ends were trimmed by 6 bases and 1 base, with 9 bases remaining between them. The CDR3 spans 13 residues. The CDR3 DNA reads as TGTGCCAGCAGCCCGACACTTAACTATGGCTACACCTTC. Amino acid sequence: CASSPTLNYGYTF.

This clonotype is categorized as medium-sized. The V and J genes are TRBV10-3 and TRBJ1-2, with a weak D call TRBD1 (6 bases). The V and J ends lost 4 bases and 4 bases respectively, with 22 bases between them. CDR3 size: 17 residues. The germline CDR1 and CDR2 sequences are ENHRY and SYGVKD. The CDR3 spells CAISGRTVTSQAYGYTF. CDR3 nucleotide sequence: TGTGCCATCAGTGGGAGGACAGTGACTTCCCAGGCCTATGGCTACACCTTC.

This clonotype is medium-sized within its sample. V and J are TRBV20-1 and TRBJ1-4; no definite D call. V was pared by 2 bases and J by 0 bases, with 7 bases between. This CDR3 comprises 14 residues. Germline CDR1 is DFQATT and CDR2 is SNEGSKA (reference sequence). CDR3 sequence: CSARPGSTNEKLFF. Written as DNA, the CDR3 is TGCAGTGCTAGACCCGGGTCAACTAATGAAAAACTGTTTTTT.

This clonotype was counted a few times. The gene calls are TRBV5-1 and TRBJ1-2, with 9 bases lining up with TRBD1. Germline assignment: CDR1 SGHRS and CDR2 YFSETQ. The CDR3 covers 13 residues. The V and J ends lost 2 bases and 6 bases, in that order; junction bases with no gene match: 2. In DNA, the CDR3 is TGCGCCAGCAGCTTAGACAGGGGGAATGGCTACACCTTC. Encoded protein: CASSLDRGNGYTF.

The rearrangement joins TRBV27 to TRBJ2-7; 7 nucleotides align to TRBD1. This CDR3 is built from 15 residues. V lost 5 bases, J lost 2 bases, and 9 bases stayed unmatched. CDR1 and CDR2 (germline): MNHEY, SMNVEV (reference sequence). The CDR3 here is CASSLLQGRTYEQYF. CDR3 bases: TGTGCCAGCAGTCTCTTACAGGGGCGAACCTACGAGCAGTACTTC.

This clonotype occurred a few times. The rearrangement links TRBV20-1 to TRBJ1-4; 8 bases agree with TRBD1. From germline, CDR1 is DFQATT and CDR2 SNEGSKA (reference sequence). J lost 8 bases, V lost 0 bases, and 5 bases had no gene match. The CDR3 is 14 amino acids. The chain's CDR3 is CSARDGQGGEKLFF. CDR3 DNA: TGCAGTGCTAGAGACGGACAGGGTGGCGAAAAACTGTTTTTT.